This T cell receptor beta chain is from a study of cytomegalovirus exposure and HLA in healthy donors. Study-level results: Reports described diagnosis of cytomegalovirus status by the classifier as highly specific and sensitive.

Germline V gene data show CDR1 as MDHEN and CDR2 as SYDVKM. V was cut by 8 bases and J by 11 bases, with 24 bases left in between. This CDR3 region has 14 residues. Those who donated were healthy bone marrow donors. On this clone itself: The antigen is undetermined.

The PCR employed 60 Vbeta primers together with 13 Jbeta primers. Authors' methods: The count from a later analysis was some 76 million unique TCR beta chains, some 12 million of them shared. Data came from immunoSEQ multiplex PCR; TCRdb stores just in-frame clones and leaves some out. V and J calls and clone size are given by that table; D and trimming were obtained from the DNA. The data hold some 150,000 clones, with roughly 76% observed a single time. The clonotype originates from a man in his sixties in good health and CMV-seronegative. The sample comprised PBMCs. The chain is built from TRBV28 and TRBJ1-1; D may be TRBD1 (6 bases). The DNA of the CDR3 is TGTGCCAGCTTGACCGCCGGGACACACATCGAGGCTTTCTTT. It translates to CASLTAGTHIEAFF.